This T cell receptor beta chain was found in a study of cytomegalovirus exposure and HLA in healthy donors. Study outcomes and limitations: It was in a later analysis that TCR association rates were seen to vary by HLA locus, highest for DRB1 and lowest for HLA-C. Despite most TCR sequences being rare, some public TCRs occurred in many donors. In presence/absence analyses, roughly uniform sequencing depth across donors was assumed.

The PCR was carried out with 60 Vbeta primers and 13 Jbeta primers. Measured with immunoSEQ multiplex PCR; TCRdb has only the in-frame clones, and not every one. Of roughly 77,000 clones listed, 78% are singletons. Donors showed nominal health when sampled, although they likely had unrecorded immune exposures. Germline assignment: CDR1 LNHDA and CDR2 SQIVND (reference sequence). Trimming took off 7 bases at V and 0 bases at J, with 13 bases between the two ends. The CDR3 totals 15 residues. Comments on this clone: Its antigen is still unknown.

The chain carries TRBV19 and TRBJ1-5, with D possibly matching TRBD1 (5 bases). This receptor was obtained from a middle-aged man in good health and CMV-seronegative. The sample comprised PBMCs. The CDR3 loop is CASTDSYYSNQPQHF. The CDR3, as DNA: TGTGCCAGTACCGACAGTTATTATAGCAATCAGCCCCAGCATTTT.